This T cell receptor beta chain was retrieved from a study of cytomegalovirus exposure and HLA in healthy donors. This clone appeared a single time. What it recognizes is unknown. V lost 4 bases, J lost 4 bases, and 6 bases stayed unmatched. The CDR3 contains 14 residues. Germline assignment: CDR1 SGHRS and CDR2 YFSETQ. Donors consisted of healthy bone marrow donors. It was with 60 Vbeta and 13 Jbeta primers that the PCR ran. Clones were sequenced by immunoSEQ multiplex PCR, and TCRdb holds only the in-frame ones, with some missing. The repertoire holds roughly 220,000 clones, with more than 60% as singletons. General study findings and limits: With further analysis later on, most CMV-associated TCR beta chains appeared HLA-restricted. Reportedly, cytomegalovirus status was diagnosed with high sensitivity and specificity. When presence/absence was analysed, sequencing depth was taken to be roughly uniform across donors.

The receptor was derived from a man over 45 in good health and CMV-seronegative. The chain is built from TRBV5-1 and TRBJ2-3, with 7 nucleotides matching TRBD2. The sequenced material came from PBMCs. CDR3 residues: CASSPGLEADTQYF. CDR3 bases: TGCGCCAGCAGCCCAGGACTAGAAGCAGATACGCAGTATTTT.